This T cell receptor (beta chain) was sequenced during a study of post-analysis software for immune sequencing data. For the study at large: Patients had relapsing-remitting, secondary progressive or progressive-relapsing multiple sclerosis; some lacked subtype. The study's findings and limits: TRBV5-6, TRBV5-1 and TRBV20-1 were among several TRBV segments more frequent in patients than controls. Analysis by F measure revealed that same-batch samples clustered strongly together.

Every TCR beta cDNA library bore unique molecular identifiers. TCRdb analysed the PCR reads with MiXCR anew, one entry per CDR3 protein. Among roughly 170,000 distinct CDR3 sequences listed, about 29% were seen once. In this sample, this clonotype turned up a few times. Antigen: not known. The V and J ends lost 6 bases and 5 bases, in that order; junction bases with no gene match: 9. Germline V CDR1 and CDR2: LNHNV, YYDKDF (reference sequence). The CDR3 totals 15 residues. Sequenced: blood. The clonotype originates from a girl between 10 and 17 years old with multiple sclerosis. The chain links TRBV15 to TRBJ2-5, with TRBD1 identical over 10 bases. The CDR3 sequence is CATSSRDRGGETQYF. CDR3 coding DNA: TGTGCCACCAGTAGCCGGGACAGGGGTGGGGAGACCCAGTACTTC.